This T cell receptor beta chain was captured in a study of response to subunit inactivated influenza vaccine. As to this clonotype: Its antigen is not known.

Germline CDR1 and CDR2: LNHNV and YYDKDF (reference sequence). The CDR3 runs 13 residues. V was trimmed by 1 base and J by 5 bases, leaving 8 bases between them. Study-level findings and limits: Few new T cells, the authors suggested, are recruited by each seasonal influenza vaccination.

TCRdb reanalysed the RT-PCR reads using MiXCR and keeps one entry per CDR3 protein. The sample contains some 800,000 distinct CDR3 sequences, 21% of which appear only once. This clonotype originated in a man in his fifties who received an inactivated influenza vaccine. V gene TRBV15 combines with J gene TRBJ1-2, with a possible D match to TRBD1 (5 bases). This sample comprised PBMCs from blood, obtained 5 days after vaccination. CDR3 nucleotides: TGTGCCACCAGCAGAGGGACAACTTATGGCTACACCTTC. Translation: CATSRGTTYGYTF.